The 2 T cell receptor beta chains below all came from one sample that was sequenced in a study of blood T cell repertoires in COVID-19. The data were produced by immunoSEQ multiplex PCR, yet TCRdb's version contains in-frame clones alone and is incomplete. The sample holds 180,000 or so clones; around 80% are singletons and the top ten take around 11%. The source material was peripheral blood. These receptor sequences come from a woman older than 75 with COVID-19, enrolled during active disease.

V and J are TRBV2 and TRBJ1-2, with D unclear. The CDR3 loop spans 12 amino acids. Germline CDR1 reads SNHLY; CDR2 reads FYNNEI. Trimming took off 2 bases at V and 5 bases at J, with 6 bases between the two ends. CDR3 amino acids: CASSEPGYGYTF. CDR3 coding DNA: TGTGCCAGCAGTGAACCCGGTTATGGCTACACCTTC.

The chain combines TRBV18 with TRBJ2-7, with TRBD2 matching 9 bases. The CDR3 contains 15 residues. The ends lost 4 bases at V and 6 bases at J; junction bases unmatched: 10. The V gene's germline CDR1 is KGHSH and CDR2 LQKENI. CDR3 sequence reads: CASSQASGGTAEQYF. CDR3 sequence (DNA): TGTGCCAGCTCACAAGCCAGCGGGGGGACGGCCGAGCAGTACTTC.